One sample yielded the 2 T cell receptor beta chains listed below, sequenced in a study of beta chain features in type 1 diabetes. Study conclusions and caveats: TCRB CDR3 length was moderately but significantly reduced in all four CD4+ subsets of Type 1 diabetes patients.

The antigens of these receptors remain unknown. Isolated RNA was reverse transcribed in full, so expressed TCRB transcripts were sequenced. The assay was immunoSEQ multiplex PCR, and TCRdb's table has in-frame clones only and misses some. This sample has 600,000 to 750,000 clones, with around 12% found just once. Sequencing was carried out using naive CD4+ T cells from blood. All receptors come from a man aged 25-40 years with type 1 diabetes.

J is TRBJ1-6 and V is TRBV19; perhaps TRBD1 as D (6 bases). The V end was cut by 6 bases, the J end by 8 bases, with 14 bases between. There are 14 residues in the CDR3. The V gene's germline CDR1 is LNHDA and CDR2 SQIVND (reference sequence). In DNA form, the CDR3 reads TGTGCCAGTAGACAGGGTGTAGGTGATTCACCCCTCCACTTT. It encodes CASRQGVGDSPLHF.

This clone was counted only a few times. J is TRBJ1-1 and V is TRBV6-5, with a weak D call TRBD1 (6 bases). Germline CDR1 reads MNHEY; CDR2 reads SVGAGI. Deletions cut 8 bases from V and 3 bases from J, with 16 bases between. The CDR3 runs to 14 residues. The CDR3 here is CASQRGTLDTEAFF. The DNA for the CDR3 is TGTGCCAGCCAGAGGGGGACCCTGGACACTGAAGCTTTCTTT.